These T cell receptor beta chains were read from a single sample in a study of beta chain features in type 1 diabetes. Sequencing was performed with immunoSEQ multiplex PCR; in TCRdb, only in-frame clones are kept and a portion is missing. The data contain around 500,000 clones, approximately 10% of them singletons. Input material: naive CD4+ T cells from blood. These receptor sequences come from a woman between 18 and 29 years old in good health. CDR3s include the opening cysteine and the closing phenylalanine or tryptophan. D genes are given only for firm matches. A row's size may be missing; if present it is once, few, many or a size class.

d_call: .
j_call: TRBJ2-7
v_call: TRBV7-2
clone_size: .
cdr3_aa: CASSNTVGGFEQYF
cdr3_nt: TGTGCCAGCAGTAATACCGTTGGGGGGTTCGAGCAGTACTTC

d_call: .
j_call: TRBJ2-3
v_call: TRBV18
clone_size: .
cdr3_aa: CASASTVSGTDTQYF
cdr3_nt: TGTGCCAGCGCTTCGACAGTCTCGGGCACAGATACGCAGTATTTT

d_call: TRBD2
j_call: TRBJ2-1
v_call: TRBV7-2
clone_size: .
cdr3_aa: CASSDRAGGNYNEQFF
cdr3_nt: TGTGCCAGCAGCGACAGAGCGGGAGGGAACTACAATGAGCAGTTCTTC

d_call: TRBD1
j_call: TRBJ2-4
v_call: TRBV4-3
clone_size: .
cdr3_aa: CASSQDSRQGLAKNIQYF
cdr3_nt: TGCGCCAGCAGCCAAGATTCGAGACAGGGCCTAGCCAAAAACATTCAGTACTTC

d_call: .
j_call: TRBJ1-2
v_call: TRBV5-4
clone_size: few
cdr3_aa: CASSLVGALPLNGYTF
cdr3_nt: TGTGCCAGCAGCTTAGTAGGGGCTTTACCCCTGAATGGCTACACCTTC

d_call: .
j_call: TRBJ2-2
v_call: TRBV30
clone_size: few
cdr3_aa: CAWSLQSTGELFF
cdr3_nt: TGTGCCTGGTCCCTGCAGAGCACCGGGGAGCTGTTTTTT

d_call: .
j_call: TRBJ2-1
v_call: TRBV15
clone_size: .
cdr3_aa: CATSRGLHLSYNEQFF
cdr3_nt: TGTGCCACCAGCAGAGGCTTGCACCTCTCCTACAATGAGCAGTTCTTC

d_call: .
j_call: TRBJ2-3
v_call: TRBV27
clone_size: .
cdr3_aa: CASSLTRTPGDTQYF
cdr3_nt: TGTGCCAGCAGTTTGACCCGGACCCCTGGGGATACGCAGTATTTT

d_call: TRBD2
j_call: TRBJ2-1
v_call: TRBV29-1
clone_size: few
cdr3_aa: CSVADPKLAGIDEQFF
cdr3_nt: TGCAGCGTTGCGGATCCTAAACTAGCGGGAATCGATGAGCAGTTCTTC

d_call: .
j_call: TRBJ2-5
v_call: TRBV10-3
clone_size: .
cdr3_aa: CAISEAPVEETQYF
cdr3_nt: TGTGCCATCAGTGAGGCCCCCGTGGAAGAGACCCAGTACTTC

d_call: .
j_call: TRBJ1-1
v_call: TRBV9
clone_size: .
cdr3_aa: CASSRGRTNTEAFF
cdr3_nt: TGTGCCAGCTCGAGGGGCAGAACCAACACTGAAGCTTTCTTT

d_call: .
j_call: TRBJ1-1
v_call: TRBV18
clone_size: .
cdr3_aa: CASSPPRNMNTEAFF
cdr3_nt: TGTGCCAGCTCACCACCGAGGAACATGAACACTGAAGCTTTCTTT

d_call: .
j_call: TRBJ2-4
v_call: TRBV27
clone_size: .
cdr3_aa: CASSRRGGGVSVLNIQYF
cdr3_nt: TGTGCCAGCAGTCGCCGAGGCGGGGGCGTCAGTGTGTTGAACATTCAGTACTTC

d_call: TRBD1
j_call: TRBJ1-2
v_call: TRBV6-1
clone_size: few
cdr3_aa: CASSDRETNYGYTF
cdr3_nt: TGTGCCAGCAGCGACAGGGAAACTAACTATGGCTACACCTTC

d_call: TRBD1
j_call: TRBJ2-1
v_call: TRBV4-2
clone_size: few
cdr3_aa: CASSQDWDRAYNEQFF
cdr3_nt: TGTGCCAGCAGCCAAGATTGGGACAGGGCCTACAATGAGCAGTTCTTC

d_call: .
j_call: TRBJ2-5
v_call: TRBV11-3
clone_size: few
cdr3_aa: CASSAHREMAETQYF
cdr3_nt: TGTGCCAGCAGCGCCCACAGGGAAATGGCAGAGACCCAGTACTTC

d_call: .
j_call: TRBJ2-4
v_call: TRBV15
clone_size: many
cdr3_aa: CATSRGLSSQYF
cdr3_nt: TGTGCCACCAGCAGAGGACTATCTTCTCAGTACTTC

d_call: .
j_call: TRBJ2-4
v_call: TRBV11-2
clone_size: .
cdr3_aa: CASSARGPKNIQYF
cdr3_nt: TGTGCCAGCAGCGCACGGGGACCCAAAAACATTCAGTACTTC

d_call: TRBD2
j_call: TRBJ2-1
v_call: TRBV14
clone_size: .
cdr3_aa: CASSQALGGSKEQFF
cdr3_nt: TGTGCCAGCAGCCAAGCGTTAGGCGGGAGTAAGGAGCAGTTCTTC

d_call: .
j_call: TRBJ1-4
v_call: TRBV7-9
clone_size: few
cdr3_aa: CASSIGLVNEKLFF
cdr3_nt: TGTGCCAGCAGCATCGGATTGGTGAACGAAAAACTGTTTTTT

d_call: TRBD1
j_call: TRBJ1-1
v_call: TRBV5-4
clone_size: few
cdr3_aa: CASSAPYRGEAFF
cdr3_nt: TGTGCCAGCAGCGCTCCCTACAGGGGTGAAGCTTTCTTT

d_call: .
j_call: TRBJ1-1
v_call: TRBV27
clone_size: .
cdr3_aa: CASRIQANTEAFF
cdr3_nt: TGTGCCAGCAGGATACAGGCGAACACTGAAGCTTTCTTT